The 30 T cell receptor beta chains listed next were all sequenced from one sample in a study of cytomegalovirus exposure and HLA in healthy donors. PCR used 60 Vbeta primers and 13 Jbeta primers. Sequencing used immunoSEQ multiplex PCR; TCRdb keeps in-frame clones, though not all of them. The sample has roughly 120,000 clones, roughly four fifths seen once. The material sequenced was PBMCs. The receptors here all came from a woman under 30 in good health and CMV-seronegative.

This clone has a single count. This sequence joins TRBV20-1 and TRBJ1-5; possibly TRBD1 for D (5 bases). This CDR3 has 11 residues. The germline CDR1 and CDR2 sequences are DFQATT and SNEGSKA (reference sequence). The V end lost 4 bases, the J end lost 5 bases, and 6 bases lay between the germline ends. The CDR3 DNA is TGCAGTGCTAAAGGGGATCAGCCCCAGCATTTT. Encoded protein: CSAKGDQPQHF.

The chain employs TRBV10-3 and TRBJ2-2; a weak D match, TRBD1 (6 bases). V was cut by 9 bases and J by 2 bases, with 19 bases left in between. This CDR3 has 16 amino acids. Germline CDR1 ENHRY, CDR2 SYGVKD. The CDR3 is CAIPARGEGNTGELFF. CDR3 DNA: TGTGCCATTCCTGCCAGGGGTGAGGGAAACACCGGGGAGCTGTTTTTT.

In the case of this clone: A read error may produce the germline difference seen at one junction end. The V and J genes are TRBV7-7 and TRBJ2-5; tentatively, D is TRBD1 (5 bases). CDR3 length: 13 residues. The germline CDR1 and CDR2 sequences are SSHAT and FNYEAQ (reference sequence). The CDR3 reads CASSSDSKETQYF. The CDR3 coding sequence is TGTGCTAGCAGCTCCGACAGTAAAGAGACCCAGTACTTC.

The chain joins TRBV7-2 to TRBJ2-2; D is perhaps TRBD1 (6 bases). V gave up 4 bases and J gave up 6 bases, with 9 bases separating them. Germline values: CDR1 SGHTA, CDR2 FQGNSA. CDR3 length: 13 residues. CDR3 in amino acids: CASSSPGAGELFF. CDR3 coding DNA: TGTGCCAGCAGCTCCCCAGGGGCCGGGGAGCTGTTTTTT. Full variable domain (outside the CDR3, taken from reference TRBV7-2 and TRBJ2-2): GAGVSQSPSNKVTEKGKDVELRCDPISGHTALYWYRQSLGQGLEFLIYFQGNSAPDKSGLPSDRFSAERTGGSVSTLTIQRTQQEDSAVYLCASSSPGAGELFFGEGSRLTVL.

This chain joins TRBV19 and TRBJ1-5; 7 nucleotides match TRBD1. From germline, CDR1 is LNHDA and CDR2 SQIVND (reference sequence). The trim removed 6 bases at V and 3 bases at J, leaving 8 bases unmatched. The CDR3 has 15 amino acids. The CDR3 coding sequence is TGTGCCAGTAGGGACCGGGACAGCCTCAATCAGCCCCAGCATTTT. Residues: CASRDRDSLNQPQHF.

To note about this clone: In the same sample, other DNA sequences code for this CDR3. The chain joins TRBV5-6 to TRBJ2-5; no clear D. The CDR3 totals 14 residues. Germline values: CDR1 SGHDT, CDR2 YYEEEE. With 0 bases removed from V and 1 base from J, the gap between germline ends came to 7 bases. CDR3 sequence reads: CASSLGNSQETQYF. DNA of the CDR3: TGTGCCAGCAGCTTGGGAAACAGCCAAGAGACCCAGTACTTC.

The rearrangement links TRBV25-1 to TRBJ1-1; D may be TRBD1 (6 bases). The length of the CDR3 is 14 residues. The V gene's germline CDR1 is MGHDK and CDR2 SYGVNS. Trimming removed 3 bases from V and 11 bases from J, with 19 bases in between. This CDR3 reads CASSESMAQGHAFF. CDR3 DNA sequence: TGTGCCAGCAGTGAGTCAATGGCACAGGGTCACGCTTTCTTT.

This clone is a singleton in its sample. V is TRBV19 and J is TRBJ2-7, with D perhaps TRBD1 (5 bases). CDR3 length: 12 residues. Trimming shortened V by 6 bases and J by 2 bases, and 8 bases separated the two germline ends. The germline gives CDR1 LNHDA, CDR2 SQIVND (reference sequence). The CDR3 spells CASSQGTYEQYF. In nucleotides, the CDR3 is TGTGCCAGTAGCCAGGGCACCTACGAGCAGTACTTC.

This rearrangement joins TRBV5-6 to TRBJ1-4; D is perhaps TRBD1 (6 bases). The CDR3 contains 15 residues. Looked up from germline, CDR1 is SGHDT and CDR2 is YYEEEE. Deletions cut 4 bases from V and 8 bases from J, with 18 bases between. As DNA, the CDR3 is TGTGCCAGCAGCCCGGTCGGGGGGCCTACGGAAAAACTGTTTTTT. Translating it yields CASSPVGGPTEKLFF.

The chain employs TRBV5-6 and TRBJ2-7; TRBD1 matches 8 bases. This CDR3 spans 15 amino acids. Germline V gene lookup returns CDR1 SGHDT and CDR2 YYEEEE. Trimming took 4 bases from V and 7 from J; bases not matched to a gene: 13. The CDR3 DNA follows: TGTGCCAGCAGCCTTCTGGACAGGGACCGAGGGGAGCAGTACTTC. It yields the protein CASSLLDRDRGEQYF.

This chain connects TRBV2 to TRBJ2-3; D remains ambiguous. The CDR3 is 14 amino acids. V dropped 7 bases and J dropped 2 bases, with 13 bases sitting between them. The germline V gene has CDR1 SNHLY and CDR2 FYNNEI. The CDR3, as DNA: TGTGCCAGCACCCAAAGGCACTACACAGATACGCAGTATTTT. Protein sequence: CASTQRHYTDTQYF.

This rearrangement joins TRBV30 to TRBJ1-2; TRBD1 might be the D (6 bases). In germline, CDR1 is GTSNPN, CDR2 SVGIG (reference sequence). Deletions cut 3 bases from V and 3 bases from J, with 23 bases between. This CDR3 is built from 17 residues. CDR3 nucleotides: TGTGCCTGGAGCCCGGGGGGCCAGGGAGTCGGGTACTATGGCTACACCTTC. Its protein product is CAWSPGGQGVGYYGYTF. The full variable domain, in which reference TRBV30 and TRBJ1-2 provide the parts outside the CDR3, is SQTIHQWPATLVQPVGSPLSLECTVEGTSNPNLYWYRQAAGRGLQLLFYSVGIGQISSEVPQNLSASRPQDRQFILSSKKLLLSDSGFYLCAWSPGGQGVGYYGYTFGSGTRLTVV.

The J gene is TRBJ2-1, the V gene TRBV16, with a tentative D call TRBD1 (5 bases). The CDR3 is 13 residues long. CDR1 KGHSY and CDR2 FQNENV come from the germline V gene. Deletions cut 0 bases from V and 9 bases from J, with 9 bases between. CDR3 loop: CASSQSLRGEQFF. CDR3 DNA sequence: TGTGCCAGCAGCCAATCCCTTAGGGGTGAGCAGTTCTTC.

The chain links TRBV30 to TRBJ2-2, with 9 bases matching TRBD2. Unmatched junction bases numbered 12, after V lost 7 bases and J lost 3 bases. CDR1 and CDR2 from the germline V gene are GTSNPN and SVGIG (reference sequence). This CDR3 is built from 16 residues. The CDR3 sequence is CAFPGGGGAHTGELFF. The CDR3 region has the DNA TGTGCCTTTCCTGGAGGCGGGGGGGCCCACACCGGGGAGCTGTTTTTT.

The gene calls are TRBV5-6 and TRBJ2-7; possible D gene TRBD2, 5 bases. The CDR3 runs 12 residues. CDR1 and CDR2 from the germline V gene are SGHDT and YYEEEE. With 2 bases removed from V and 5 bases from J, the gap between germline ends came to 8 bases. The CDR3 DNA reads TGTGCCAGCAGCTTTGAGGAGGACGAGCAGTACTTC. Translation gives CASSFEEDEQYF.

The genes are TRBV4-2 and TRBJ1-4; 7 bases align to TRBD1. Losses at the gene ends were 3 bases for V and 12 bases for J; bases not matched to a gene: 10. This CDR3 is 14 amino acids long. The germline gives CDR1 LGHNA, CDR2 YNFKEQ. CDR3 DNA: TGTGCCAGCAGCCAGGTCGAACAGGGGTTAGAACTGTTTTTT. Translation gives CASSQVEQGLELFF.

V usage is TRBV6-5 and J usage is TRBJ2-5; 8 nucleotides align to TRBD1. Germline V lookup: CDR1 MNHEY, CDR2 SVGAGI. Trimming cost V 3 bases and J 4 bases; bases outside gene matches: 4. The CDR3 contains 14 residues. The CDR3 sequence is CASSYFRGRETQYF. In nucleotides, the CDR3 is TGTGCCAGCAGTTATTTCAGGGGGCGAGAGACCCAGTACTTC.

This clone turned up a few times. The CDR3 spells CASSQGLAGGVVDTQYF. The CDR3 DNA reads as TGTGCCAGCAGCCAAGGACTAGCGGGGGGCGTGGTAGATACGCAGTATTTT. This rearrangement joins TRBV4-2 to TRBJ2-3; 13 bases line up with TRBD2. The germline V gene has CDR1 LGHNA and CDR2 YNFKEQ. The length of the CDR3 is 17 residues. V was pared by 1 base and J by 5 bases, with 6 bases of the junction left unmatched.

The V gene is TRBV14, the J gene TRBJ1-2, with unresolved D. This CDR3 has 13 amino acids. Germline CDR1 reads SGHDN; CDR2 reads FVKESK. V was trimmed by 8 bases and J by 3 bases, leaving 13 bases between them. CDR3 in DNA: TGTGCCAGCGCTAGAGGGTCTGACTATGGCTACACCTTC. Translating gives CASARGSDYGYTF.

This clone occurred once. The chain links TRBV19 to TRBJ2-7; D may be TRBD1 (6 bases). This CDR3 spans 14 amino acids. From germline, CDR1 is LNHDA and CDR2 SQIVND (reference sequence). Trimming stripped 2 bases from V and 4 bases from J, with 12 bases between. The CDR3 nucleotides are TGTGCCAGTAGTATAAAGGTCAGGGGTTACGAGCAGTACTTC. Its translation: CASSIKVRGYEQYF. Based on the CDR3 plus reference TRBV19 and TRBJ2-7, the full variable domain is DGGITQSPKYLFRKEGQNVTLSCEQNLNHDAMYWYRQDPGQGLRLIYYSQIVNDFQKGDIAEGYSVSREKKESFPLTVTSAQKNPTAFYLCASSIKVRGYEQYFGPGTRLTVT.

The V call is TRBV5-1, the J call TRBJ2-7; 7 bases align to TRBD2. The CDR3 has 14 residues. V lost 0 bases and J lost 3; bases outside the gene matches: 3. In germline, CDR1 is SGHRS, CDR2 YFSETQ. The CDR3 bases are TGCGCCAGCAGCTTGGAATCGGGGGGCTACGAGCAGTACTTC. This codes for CASSLESGGYEQYF.

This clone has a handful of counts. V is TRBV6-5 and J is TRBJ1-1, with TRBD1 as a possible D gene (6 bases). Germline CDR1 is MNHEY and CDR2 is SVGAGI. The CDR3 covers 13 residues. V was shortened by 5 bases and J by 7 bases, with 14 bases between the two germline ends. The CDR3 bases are TGTGCCAGCAGTCAAACAGGGAGGGTTGAAGCTTTCTTT. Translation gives CASSQTGRVEAFF.

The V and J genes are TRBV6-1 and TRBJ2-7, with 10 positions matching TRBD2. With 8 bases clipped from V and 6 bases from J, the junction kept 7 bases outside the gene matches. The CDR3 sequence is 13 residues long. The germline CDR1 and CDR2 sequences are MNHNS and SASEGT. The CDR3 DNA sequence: TGTGCCAGCGAGAAGCGGGGGGGCCTCGAGCAGTACTTC. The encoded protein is CASEKRGGLEQYF.

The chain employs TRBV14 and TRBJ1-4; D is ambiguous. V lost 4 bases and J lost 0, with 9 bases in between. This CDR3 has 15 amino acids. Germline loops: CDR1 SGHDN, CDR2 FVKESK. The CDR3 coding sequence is TGTGCCAGCAGCCCTTTCAGTGCAACTAATGAAAAACTGTTTTTT. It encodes CASSPFSATNEKLFF.

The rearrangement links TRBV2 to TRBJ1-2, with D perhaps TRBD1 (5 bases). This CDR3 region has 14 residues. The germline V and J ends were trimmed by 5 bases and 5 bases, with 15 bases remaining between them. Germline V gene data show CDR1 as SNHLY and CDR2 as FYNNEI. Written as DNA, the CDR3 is TGTGCCAGCAGTCCTAAGACAGTTTCGTATGGCTACACCTTC. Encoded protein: CASSPKTVSYGYTF.

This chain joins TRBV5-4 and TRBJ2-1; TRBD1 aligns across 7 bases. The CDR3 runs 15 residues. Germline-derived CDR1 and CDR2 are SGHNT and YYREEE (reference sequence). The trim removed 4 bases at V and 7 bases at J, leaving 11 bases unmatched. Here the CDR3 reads CASSPGGGLYNEQFF. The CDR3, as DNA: TGTGCCAGCAGCCCAGGGGGTGGCCTCTATAATGAGCAGTTCTTC.

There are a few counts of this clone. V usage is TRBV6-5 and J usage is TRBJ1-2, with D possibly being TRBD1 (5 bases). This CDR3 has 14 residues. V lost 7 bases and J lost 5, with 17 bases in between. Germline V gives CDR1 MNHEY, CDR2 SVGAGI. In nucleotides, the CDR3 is TGTGCCAGCAAAGCGGGGGGGACTTGGTATGGCTACACCTTC. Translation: CASKAGGTWYGYTF.

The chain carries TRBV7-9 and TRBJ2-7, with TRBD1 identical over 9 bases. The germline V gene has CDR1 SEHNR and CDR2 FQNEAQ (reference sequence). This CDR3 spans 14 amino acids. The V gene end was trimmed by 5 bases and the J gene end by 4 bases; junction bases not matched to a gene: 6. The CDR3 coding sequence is TGTGCCAGCAGCACGGGACAGGGTTTTTACGAGCAGTACTTC. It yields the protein CASSTGQGFYEQYF. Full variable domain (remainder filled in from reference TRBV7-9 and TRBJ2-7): DTGVSQNPRHKITKRGQNVTFRCDPISEHNRLYWYRQTLGQGPEFLTYFQNEAQLEKSRLLSDRFSAERPKGSFSTLEIQRTEQGDSAMYLCASSTGQGFYEQYFGPGTRLTVT.

The CDR3 DNA sequence: TGTGCCAGTGAGTTCGACAGGGGTAGGGAAAAACTGTTTTTT. As protein: CASEFDRGREKLFF. The chain joins TRBV2 to TRBJ1-4; 8 bases agree with TRBD1. Looked up from germline, CDR1 is SNHLY and CDR2 is FYNNEI. This CDR3 region has 14 residues. With 9 bases clipped from V and 8 bases from J, the junction kept 11 bases outside the gene matches.

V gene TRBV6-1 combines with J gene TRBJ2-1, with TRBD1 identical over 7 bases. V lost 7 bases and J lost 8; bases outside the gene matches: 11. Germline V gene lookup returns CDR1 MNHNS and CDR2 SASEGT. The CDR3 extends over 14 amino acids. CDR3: CASTLGGHEDEQFF. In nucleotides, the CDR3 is TGTGCCAGCACCCTAGGGGGCCACGAGGATGAGCAGTTCTTC.